This T cell receptor beta chain was documented in a study of blood T cell repertoires in COVID-19. Study details: Samples taken during acute and convalescent COVID-19 were collected in the United States, Italy and Spain. T cells, B-cell-depleted T cells, or PBMCs provided the cDNA or gDNA that served as material.

There are 13 residues in the CDR3. Trimming took off 6 bases at V and 4 bases at J, with 10 bases between the two ends. CDR1 and CDR2 (germline): KGHSH, LQKENI. Authors' processing steps: By means of reference gene primer amplification, nucleated cell counts were estimated. TCRdb's copy holds only in-frame clones and misses some; the assay was immunoSEQ multiplex PCR. D and trimming were read from the DNA, whereas the V and J calls and clone size are those reported in that table. This table has about 200,000 clones, 70% to 85% appearing once. This clone was observed once. This TCR came from a human donor in a cohort sampled during active COVID-19. The sample comprised peripheral blood. The chain recombines TRBV18 with TRBJ1-5, with D possibly being TRBD1 (6 bases). The CDR3 DNA follows: TGTGCCAGCTCTCCCACAGGGAATCAGCCCCAGCATTTT. Translation gives CASSPTGNQPQHF.